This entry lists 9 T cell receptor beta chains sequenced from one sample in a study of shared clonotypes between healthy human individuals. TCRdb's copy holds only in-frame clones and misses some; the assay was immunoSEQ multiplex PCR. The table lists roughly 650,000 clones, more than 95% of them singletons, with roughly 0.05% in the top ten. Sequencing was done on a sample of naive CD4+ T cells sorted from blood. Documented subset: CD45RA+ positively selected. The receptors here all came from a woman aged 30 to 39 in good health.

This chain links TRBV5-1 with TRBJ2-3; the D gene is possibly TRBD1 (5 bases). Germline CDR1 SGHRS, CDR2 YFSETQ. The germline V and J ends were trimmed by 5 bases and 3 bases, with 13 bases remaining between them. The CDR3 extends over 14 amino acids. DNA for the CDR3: TGCGCCAGCAGTCTTACTGCAGGGACAGATACGCAGTATTTT. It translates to CASSLTAGTDTQYF. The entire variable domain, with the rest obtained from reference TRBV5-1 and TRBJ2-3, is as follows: KAGVTQTPRYLIKTRGQQVTLSCSPISGHRSVSWYQQTPGQGLQFLFEYFSETQRNKGNFPGRFSGRQFSNSRSEMNVSTLELGDSALYLCASSLTAGTDTQYFGPGTRLTVL.

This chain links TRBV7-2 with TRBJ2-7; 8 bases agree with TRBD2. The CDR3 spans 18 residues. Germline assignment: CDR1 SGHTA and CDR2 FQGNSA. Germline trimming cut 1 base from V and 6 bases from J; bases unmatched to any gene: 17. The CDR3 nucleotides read TGTGCCAGCAGCTTAGAAACTAGCGGTAATTACGAAGTCGGCGAGCAGTACTTC. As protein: CASSLETSGNYEVGEQYF.

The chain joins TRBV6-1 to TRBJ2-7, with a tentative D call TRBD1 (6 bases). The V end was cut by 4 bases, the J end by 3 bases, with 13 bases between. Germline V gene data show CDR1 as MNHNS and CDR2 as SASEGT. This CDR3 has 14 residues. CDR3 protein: CASSGTGQIYEQYF. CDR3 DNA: TGTGCCAGCAGTGGGACCGGACAGATCTACGAGCAGTACTTC.

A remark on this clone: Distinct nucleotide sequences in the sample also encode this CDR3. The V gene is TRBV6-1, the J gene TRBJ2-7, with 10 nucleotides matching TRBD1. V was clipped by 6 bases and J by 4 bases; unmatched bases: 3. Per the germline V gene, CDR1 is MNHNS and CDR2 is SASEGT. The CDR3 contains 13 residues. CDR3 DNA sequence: TGTGCCAGCAGAGGGACAGGGGCGTACGAGCAGTACTTC. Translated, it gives CASRGTGAYEQYF.

Here the CDR3 reads CASSPGPFAGQPQHF. The CDR3 coding sequence is TGTGCCAGCAGCCCCGGACCGTTCGCGGGGCAGCCCCAGCATTTT. This sequence joins TRBV7-9 and TRBJ1-5, with unresolved D. CDR3 length equals 15 residues. Germline V gene data show CDR1 as SEHNR and CDR2 as FQNEAQ (reference sequence). Trimming took off 5 bases at V and 7 bases at J, with 18 bases between the two ends.

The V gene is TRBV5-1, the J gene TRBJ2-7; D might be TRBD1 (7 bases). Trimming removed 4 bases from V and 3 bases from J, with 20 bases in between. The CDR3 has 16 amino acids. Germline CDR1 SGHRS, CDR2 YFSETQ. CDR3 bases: TGCGCCAGCAGCCAAGCGGAGGGGGCGGCCGGCTACGAGCAGTACTTC. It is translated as CASSQAEGAAGYEQYF.

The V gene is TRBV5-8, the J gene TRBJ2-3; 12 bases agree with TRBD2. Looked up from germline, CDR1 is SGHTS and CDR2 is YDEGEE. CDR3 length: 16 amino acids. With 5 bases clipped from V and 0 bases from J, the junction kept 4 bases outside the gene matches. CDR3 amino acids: CASSRGTSGSTDTQYF. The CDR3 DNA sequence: TGTGCCAGCAGTCGTGGGACTAGCGGGAGCACAGATACGCAGTATTTT. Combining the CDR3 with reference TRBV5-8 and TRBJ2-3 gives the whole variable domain EAGVTQSPTHLIKTRGQQATLRCSPISGHTSVYWYQQALGLGLQFLLWYDEGEERNRGNFPPRFSGRQFPNYSSELNVNALELEDSALYLCASSRGTSGSTDTQYFGPGTRLTVL.

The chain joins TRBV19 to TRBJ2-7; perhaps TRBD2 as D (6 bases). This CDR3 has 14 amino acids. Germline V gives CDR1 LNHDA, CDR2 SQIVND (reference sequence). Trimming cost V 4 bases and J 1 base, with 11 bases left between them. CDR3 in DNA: TGTGCCAGTAGTAACAGGCGGGGATCCTACGAGCAGTACTTC. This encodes CASSNRRGSYEQYF.

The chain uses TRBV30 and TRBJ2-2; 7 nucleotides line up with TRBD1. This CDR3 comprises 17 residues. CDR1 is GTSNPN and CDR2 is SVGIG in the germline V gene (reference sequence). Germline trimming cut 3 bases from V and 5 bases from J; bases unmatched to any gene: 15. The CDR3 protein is CAWRTGRRVSMTGELFF. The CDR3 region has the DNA TGTGCCTGGAGGACAGGGCGACGTGTTTCGATGACCGGGGAGCTGTTTTTT.